This T cell receptor (beta chain) was retrieved from a study of cytomegalovirus exposure and HLA in healthy donors. Study-wide background: In a later analysis, the roughly 120 validation repertoires were reported to have used the same platform as the approximately 700 first-cohort repertoires. Study conclusions and caveats: Through in vitro validation, three CMV-associated chains were shown to be specific for CMV antigens.

A word on this clone: Its target is not known.

The donors belonged to the roughly 130-subject validation cohort, separate from the approximately 700-subject first cohort. The junction had 11 bases not matched to a gene; V was cut back by 4 bases and J by 5 bases. The CDR3 is made up of 15 amino acids. The germline CDR1 and CDR2 sequences are MNHEY and SVGAGI. Assay: immunoSEQ multiplex PCR; the TCRdb copy retains only in-frame clones and omits some. Of 65,000 to 95,000 clones in the sample, more than 85% were seen once. Material: PBMCs. The clonotype was recovered from a woman in her thirties in good health and CMV-seronegative. V gene TRBV6-5 combines with J gene TRBJ2-7, with 7 positions matching TRBD1. The CDR3 loop is CASSLTTGAIHEQYF. In DNA, the CDR3 is TGTGCCAGCAGTTTAACTACAGGGGCGATCCACGAGCAGTACTTC.